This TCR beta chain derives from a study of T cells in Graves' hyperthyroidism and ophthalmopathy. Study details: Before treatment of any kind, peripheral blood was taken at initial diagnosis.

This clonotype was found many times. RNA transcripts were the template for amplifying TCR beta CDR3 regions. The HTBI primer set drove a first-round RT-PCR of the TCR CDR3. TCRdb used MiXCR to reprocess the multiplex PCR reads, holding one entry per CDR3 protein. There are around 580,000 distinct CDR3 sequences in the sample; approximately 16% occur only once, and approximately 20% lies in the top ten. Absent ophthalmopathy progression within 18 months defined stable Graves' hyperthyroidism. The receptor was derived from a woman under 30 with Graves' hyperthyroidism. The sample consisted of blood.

CDR3 nucleotides: TGTGCCAGCAGTTGGCCAAACACTGAAGCTTTCTTT. It yields the protein CASSWPNTEAFF. This chain uses TRBV28 with TRBJ1-1; D uncertain. CDR3 size: 12 residues. Trimming pared 4 bases from V and 2 bases from J, leaving 5 bases between. Germline lookup yields CDR1 MDHEN and CDR2 SYDVKM. Full variable domain (remainder filled in from reference TRBV28 and TRBJ1-1): DVKVTQSSRYLVKRTGEKVFLECVQDMDHENMFWYRQDPGLGLRLIYFSYDVKMKEKGDIPEGYSVSREKKERFSLILESASTNQTSMYLCASSWPNTEAFFGQGTRLTVV.